What follows describes a single T cell receptor beta chain. Seattle's cohort entered during active infection and was followed longitudinally. This sample was taken from a study of blood T cell repertoires in COVID-19. Study summary: Collection of acute and convalescent COVID-19 samples took place in the United States, Italy and Spain. Sources were T cells, B-cell-depleted T cells, or PBMCs; the material itself was cDNA or gDNA.

As processed by the authors: Reference gene primer amplification gave nucleated cell count estimates. Some clones are missing from TCRdb's copy, which holds only in-frame ones; the method was immunoSEQ multiplex PCR. That table furnishes V, J and clone size, whereas the DNA furnished D and trimming. The sample has about 360,000 clones; 80% to 90% are singletons. Trimming removed 8 bases from V and 3 bases from J; junction bases left unmatched: 14. CDR1 and CDR2 from the germline V gene are KGHSH and LQKENI. This CDR3 has 18 residues. The rearrangement uses TRBV18 and TRBJ2-6; 9 positions match TRBD1. This clonotype was obtained from a woman aged 55-70 years with COVID-19, enrolled during active disease. Source material: peripheral blood. CDR3 sequence: CASDTRDRALSGANVLTF. The CDR3, as DNA: TGTGCCAGCGACACCCGGGACAGGGCCCTAAGTGGGGCCAACGTCCTGACTTTC.